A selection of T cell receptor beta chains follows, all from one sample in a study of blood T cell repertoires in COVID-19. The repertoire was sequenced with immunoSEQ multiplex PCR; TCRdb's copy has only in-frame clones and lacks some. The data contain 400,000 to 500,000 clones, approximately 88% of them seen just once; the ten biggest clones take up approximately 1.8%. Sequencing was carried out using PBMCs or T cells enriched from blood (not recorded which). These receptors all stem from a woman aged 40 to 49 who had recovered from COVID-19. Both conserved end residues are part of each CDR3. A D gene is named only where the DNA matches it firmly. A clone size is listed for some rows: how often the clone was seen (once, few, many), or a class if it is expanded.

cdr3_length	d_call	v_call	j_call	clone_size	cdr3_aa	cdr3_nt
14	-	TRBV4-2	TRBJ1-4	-	CASSQGGGGEKLFF	TGTGCCAGCAGCCAAGGTGGTGGGGGGGAAAAACTGTTTTTT
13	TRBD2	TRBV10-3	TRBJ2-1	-	CATWTSAHNEQFF	TGTGCCACCTGGACTAGCGCCCACAATGAGCAGTTCTTC
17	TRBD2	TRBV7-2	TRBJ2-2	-	CASSPGLARVRTGELFF	TGTGCCAGCAGCCCGGGACTAGCGAGAGTTAGGACCGGGGAGCTGTTTTTT
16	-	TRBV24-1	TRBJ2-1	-	CATSTRALATYNEQFF	TGTGCCACCAGTACCCGAGCACTAGCCACCTACAATGAGCAGTTCTTC
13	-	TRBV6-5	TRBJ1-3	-	CANRGGLGNTIYF	TGTGCCAACCGAGGGGGTTTAGGAAACACCATATATTTT
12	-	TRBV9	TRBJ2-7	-	CASSSPSREQYF	TGTGCCAGCAGCTCCCCCTCTCGGGAGCAGTACTTC
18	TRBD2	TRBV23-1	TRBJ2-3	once	CASTHLTSGSLSTDTQYF	TGCGCCAGCACTCACCTGACTAGCGGGAGCCTTAGCACAGATACGCAGTATTTT
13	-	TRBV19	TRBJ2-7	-	CASSIGQSYEQYF	TGTGCCAGTAGTATAGGACAGTCCTACGAGCAGTACTTC
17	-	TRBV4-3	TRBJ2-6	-	CASSEGPGYAGANVLTF	TGCGCCAGCAGCGAGGGCCCGGGATACGCTGGGGCCAACGTCCTGACTTTC
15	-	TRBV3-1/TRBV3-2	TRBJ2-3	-	CASSREPGRGDTQYF	TGTGCCAGCAGCCGGGAACCCGGACGGGGGGATACGCAGTATTTT
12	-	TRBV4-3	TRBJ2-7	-	CASSPLADEQYF	TGCGCCAGCAGCCCCCTGGCGGACGAGCAGTACTTC
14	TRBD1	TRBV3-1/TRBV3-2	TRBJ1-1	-	CASSLGQGITEAFF	TGTGCCAGCAGCCTCGGACAGGGAATCACTGAAGCTTTCTTT
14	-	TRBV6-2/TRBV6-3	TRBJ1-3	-	CASSKQMALNTIYF	TGTGCCAGCAGTAAACAGATGGCCCTAAACACCATATATTTT
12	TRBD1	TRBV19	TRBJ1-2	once	CASGDRVHGYTF	TGTGCCAGTGGGGACAGGGTTCATGGCTACACCTTC
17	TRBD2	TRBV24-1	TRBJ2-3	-	CATSDITVAGAADTQYF	TGTGCCACCAGTGACATCACTGTAGCGGGAGCGGCAGATACGCAGTATTTT
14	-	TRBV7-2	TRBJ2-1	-	CASSWQGSYNEQFF	TGTGCCAGCAGTTGGCAGGGCTCCTACAATGAGCAGTTCTTC
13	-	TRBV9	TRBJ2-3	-	CASNRPEEDTQYF	TGTGCCAGCAATCGGCCGGAGGAAGATACGCAGTATTTT
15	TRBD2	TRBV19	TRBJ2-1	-	CASSIRTSGVNEQFF	TGTGCCAGTAGTATAAGGACTAGCGGAGTCAATGAGCAGTTCTTC
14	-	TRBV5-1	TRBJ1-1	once	CASSLGSSYTEAFF	TGCGCCAGCAGCTTGGGTTCTTCGTACACTGAAGCTTTCTTT
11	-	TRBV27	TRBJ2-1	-	CASGTGNEQFF	TGTGCCAGTGGTACAGGGAATGAGCAGTTCTTC
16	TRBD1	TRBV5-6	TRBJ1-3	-	CASSSPGQRSGNTIYF	TGTGCCAGCAGCTCACCGGGACAGCGCTCTGGAAACACCATATATTTT
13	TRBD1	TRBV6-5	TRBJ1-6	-	CASSPRQGSPLHF	TGTGCCAGCAGTCCCAGACAGGGATCACCCCTCCACTTT
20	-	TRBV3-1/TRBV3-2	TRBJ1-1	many	CASSQEGARAANLMNTEAFF	TGTGCCAGCAGCCAAGAAGGGGCACGGGCAGCCAATTTAATGAACACTGAAGCTTTCTTT
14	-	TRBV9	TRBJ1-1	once	CASSASLGNTEAFF	TGTGCCAGCAGCGCCTCACTAGGGAACACTGAAGCTTTCTTT
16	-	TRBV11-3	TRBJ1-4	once	CASSLGGGRINEKLFF	TGTGCCAGCAGCTTAGGCGGGGGACGGATTAATGAAAAACTGTTTTTT
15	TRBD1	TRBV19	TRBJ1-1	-	CASSITPGGVTEAFF	TGTGCCAGTAGTATAACTCCAGGGGGAGTAACTGAAGCTTTCTTT
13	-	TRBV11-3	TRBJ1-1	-	CASSLQGDTEAFF	TGTGCCAGCAGCCTCCAGGGCGACACTGAAGCTTTCTTT
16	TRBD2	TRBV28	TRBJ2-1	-	CASSLWGSGSRDEQFF	TGTGCCAGCAGTTTATGGGGTAGCGGGAGTAGGGATGAGCAGTTCTTC
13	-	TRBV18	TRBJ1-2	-	CASSPDSNYGYTF	TGTGCCAGCTCACCCGACTCAAACTATGGCTACACCTTC
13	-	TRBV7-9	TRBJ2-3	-	CASSFSGTDTQYF	TGTGCCAGCAGCTTCAGCGGCACAGATACGCAGTATTTT
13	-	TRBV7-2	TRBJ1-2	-	CASGPGLWRGYTF	TGTGCCAGCGGACCCGGACTCTGGAGGGGCTACACCTTC
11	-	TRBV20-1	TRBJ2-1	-	CSASRLGEQFF	TGCAGTGCTTCTCGACTAGGTGAGCAGTTCTTC
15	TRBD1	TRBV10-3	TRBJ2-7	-	CAISANATGVYEQYF	TGTGCCATCAGTGCAAATGCCACAGGGGTCTACGAGCAGTACTTC
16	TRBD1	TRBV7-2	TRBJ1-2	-	CASRKNRDSSIYGYTF	TGTGCCAGCAGAAAGAACCGGGACAGCTCTATCTATGGCTACACCTTC
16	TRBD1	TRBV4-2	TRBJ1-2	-	CASSQAPTGGLGGYTF	TGTGCCAGCAGCCAAGCCCCCACAGGGGGGTTGGGTGGCTACACCTTC
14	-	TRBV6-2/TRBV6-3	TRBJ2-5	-	CASSYRAAQETQYF	TGTGCCAGCAGTTACAGAGCGGCCCAAGAGACCCAGTACTTC
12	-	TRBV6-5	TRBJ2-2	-	CASSFDSGELFF	TGTGCCAGCAGTTTTGACTCGGGGGAGCTGTTTTTT
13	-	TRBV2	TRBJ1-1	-	CASRGGEFTEAFF	TGTGCCAGCAGGGGAGGGGAGTTCACTGAAGCTTTCTTT
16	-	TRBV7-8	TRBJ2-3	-	CASSLGADRITDTQYF	TGTGCCAGCAGCTTAGGCGCGGACAGAATCACAGATACGCAGTATTTT
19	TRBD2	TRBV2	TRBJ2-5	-	CATREALAGEAGSQETQYF	TGTGCCACCAGAGAGGCCCTAGCGGGAGAGGCAGGGTCGCAAGAGACCCAGTACTTC
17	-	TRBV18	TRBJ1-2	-	CASSLPPSGGGLDGYTF	TGTGCCAGCTCACTTCCCCCCTCGGGGGGGGGACTTGATGGCTACACCTTC
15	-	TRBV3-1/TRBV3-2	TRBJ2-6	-	CASSQRPSGANVLTF	TGTGCCAGCAGCCAGAGGCCCTCTGGGGCCAACGTCCTGACTTTC
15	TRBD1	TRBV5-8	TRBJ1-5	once	CASSAGQGLNQPQHF	TGTGCCAGCAGCGCGGGACAGGGCTTGAATCAGCCCCAGCATTTT
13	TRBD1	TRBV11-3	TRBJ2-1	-	CASSLTRDSEQFF	TGTGCCAGCAGCTTAACACGGGACAGTGAGCAGTTCTTC
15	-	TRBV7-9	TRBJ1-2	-	CASSLADSRAYGYTF	TGTGCCAGCAGCTTAGCTGACAGTAGAGCCTATGGCTACACCTTC
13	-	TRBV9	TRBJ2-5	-	CASSVWGEETQYF	TGTGCCAGCAGCGTATGGGGGGAAGAGACCCAGTACTTC
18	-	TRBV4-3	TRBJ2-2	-	CASSHPVDIEGNTGELFF	TGCGCCAGCAGCCACCCCGTGGACATCGAAGGCAACACCGGGGAGCTGTTTTTT
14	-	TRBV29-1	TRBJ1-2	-	CSVESPYTNYGYTF	TGCAGCGTTGAAAGCCCTTATACGAACTATGGCTACACCTTC
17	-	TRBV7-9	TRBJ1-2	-	CASSLGTGRVPNYGYTF	TGTGCCAGCAGCCTCGGAACAGGGAGGGTACCGAACTATGGCTACACCTTC
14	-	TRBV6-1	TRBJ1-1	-	CASSELTANTEAFF	TGTGCCAGCAGTGAGTTGACAGCGAACACTGAAGCTTTCTTT
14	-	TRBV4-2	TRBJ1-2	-	CASSQVPRVYGYTF	TGTGCCAGCAGCCAGGTCCCCCGGGTCTATGGCTACACCTTC
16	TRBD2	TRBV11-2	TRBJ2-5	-	CASSLASGRLQETQYF	TGTGCCAGCAGCTTGGCTAGCGGGAGACTCCAAGAGACCCAGTACTTC
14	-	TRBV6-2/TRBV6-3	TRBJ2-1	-	CASSFAQGYNEQFF	TGTGCCAGCAGTTTCGCACAGGGCTACAATGAGCAGTTCTTC
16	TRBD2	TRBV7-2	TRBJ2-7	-	CASSLSLAGDGYEQYF	TGTGCCAGCAGCTTATCACTAGCGGGAGACGGTTACGAGCAGTACTTC
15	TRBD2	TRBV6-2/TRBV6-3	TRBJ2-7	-	CASSFSSGSTYEQYF	TGTGCCAGCAGTTTCAGTAGCGGGAGTACGTACGAGCAGTACTTC
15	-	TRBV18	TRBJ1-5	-	CASSPPPRVNQPQHF	TGTGCCAGCTCACCACCGCCAAGAGTTAATCAGCCCCAGCATTTT
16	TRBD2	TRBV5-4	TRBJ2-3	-	CASSHLVGGSTDTQYF	TGTGCCAGCAGCCATTTGGTCGGGGGGAGCACAGATACGCAGTATTTT
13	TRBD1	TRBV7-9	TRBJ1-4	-	CASSLDRVQKLFF	TGTGCCAGCAGCCTAGACAGGGTCCAAAAACTGTTTTTT
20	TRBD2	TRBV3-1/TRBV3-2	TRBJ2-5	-	CASSRFLPGTSRDSQETQYF	TGTGCCAGCAGCCGCTTCTTGCCCGGGACTAGCAGGGACTCCCAAGAGACCCAGTACTTC
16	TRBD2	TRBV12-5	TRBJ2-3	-	CASGAGLAGVTDTQYF	TGTGCTAGTGGTGCCGGACTAGCGGGAGTCACAGATACGCAGTATTTT